The rows below give T cell receptor beta chains drawn from one sample of a study of PD-1 blockade in classical Hodgkin lymphoma. Clones were sequenced by immunoSEQ multiplex PCR, and TCRdb holds only the in-frame ones, with some missing. The sample has 30,000 or so clones; 80% to 95% are singletons. The sequences come from CD4+ T cells from blood, collected at baseline. The receptor source for this set is a human donor with classical Hodgkin lymphoma. Both conserved end residues are trimmed from each CDR3. Each record gives: J gene, V gene, CDR3 protein.

TRBJ1-1,TRBV30,AWVASWNTEAF
TRBJ2-7,TRBV19,ASSIASRLHSYEQY
TRBJ1-1,TRBV5-1,ASSPGGTATNTEAF
TRBJ1-5,TRBV4-2,ASSQARDSNQPQH
TRBJ2-2,TRBV27,ASSSRLLNTGELF
TRBJ2-7,TRBV7-8,ASSLARTSGYEQY
-,TRBV6-1,ASSGSGSPPFYEQY
TRBJ1-4,TRBV6-5,ASSYSGQGNEKLF
TRBJ2-1,TRBV10-1,ASTDPRDRASDGTYNEQF
TRBJ2-1,TRBV7-9,ASSLEGTNYAYNEQF
TRBJ2-5,TRBV5-1,ASSLNNAGGIETQY
TRBJ1-1,TRBV4-2,ASSQERITEAEAF
TRBJ2-3,TRBV7-9,ASSLGGLAETSTDTQY
TRBJ1-3,TRBV4-2,ASSQEAGPGNTIY
TRBJ1-2,TRBV6-1,ASEGGGYGYT
TRBJ1-3,TRBV20-1,SAYREDTIY
TRBJ1-1,TRBV25-1,ASSEERTGNTEAF
TRBJ2-2,TRBV28,ASTTPGNGELF
TRBJ1-4,TRBV30,AWSIGTGWEKLF
TRBJ1-2,TRBV11-2,ASSSNPGTGYT
TRBJ2-1,TRBV14,ASSARQFFNEQF
TRBJ2-5,TRBV21-1,ASSRRAANQGPQETQY
TRBJ2-1,TRBV7-6,ASSLQIYNEQF
TRBJ2-7,TRBV4-2,ASSQVLRESYEQY
TRBJ2-7,TRBV28,ASNPGPSYEQY
TRBJ2-6,TRBV6-1,ASSEIWSGANVLT
TRBJ2-2,TRBV19,ASSKLAGVFAGELF
TRBJ2-1,TRBV19,ASSSSAGGRVTEQF
TRBJ1-5,TRBV29-1,SVQGQINQPQH
TRBJ2-1,TRBV10-3,AIRRAGDYNEQF
TRBJ1-2,TRBV6-1,ASSEGVGNYGYT
TRBJ1-5,TRBV28,ASSSFGQGAGGNQPQH
TRBJ1-1,TRBV5-1,ASSYRDRGPNTEAF
TRBJ2-7,TRBV6-1,ASSEGSSGSSYEQY
TRBJ2-5,TRBV10-3,AISGASRGETQY
TRBJ1-5,TRBV28,ASSLGLGFGQPQH
TRBJ2-7,TRBV19,ASSISEGSYEQY
TRBJ2-1,TRBV6-5,ASSHPSYNEQF
TRBJ2-7,TRBV30,AWVGDRGHEQY
TRBJ1-2,TRBV5-1,ASSLIPTGPYGYT
TRBJ1-2,TRBV2,ASSEVGYGYT
TRBJ2-7,TRBV7-8,ASSLLPGLAGGSYEQY
TRBJ2-2,TRBV4-2,ASSLQGNANTGELF
TRBJ2-7,TRBV29-1,SLGRDLYEQY
TRBJ2-7,TRBV6-5,ASRLAGYYEQY
TRBJ1-5,TRBV7-6,ARRSGTEENQPQH
TRBJ2-1,TRBV29-1,SAVQREHYNEQF